The 15 T cell receptor beta chains below come from one sample, sequenced in a study of OX40 agonist ivuxolimab in advanced cancers. Produced via immunoSEQ multiplex PCR; TCRdb's table is partial and in-frame only. Seen here are around 80,000 clones, about 81% observed once, and the top ten hold under 8%. The specimen was CD4+ or CD8+ T cells sorted from blood, collected in a trial of the OX40 agonist ivuxolimab. Source of these receptors: an adult with an advanced solid tumor such as melanoma, head and neck, liver or kidney cancer.

The chain uses TRBV4-1 and TRBJ2-5, with 12 bases identical to TRBD2. Germline CDR1 MGHRA, CDR2 YSYEKL. After removal of 4 bases from V and 1 base from J, the junction contained 4 bases not matched to a gene. The CDR3 has 16 residues. The CDR3 here is CASSLRTSGVQETQYF. In DNA, the CDR3 is TGCGCCAGCAGCCTCAGGACTAGCGGGGTCCAAGAGACCCAGTACTTC.

With respect to this clone: Sequence at one end of the junction differs from germline and may be a read error. The chain links TRBV5-8 to TRBJ1-1; D is undetermined. The CDR3 extends over 12 amino acids. Per germline, CDR1 SGHTS and CDR2 YDEGEE. CDR3 sequence (DNA): TGCTCGTCGGACCTACTGGGAACTGAAGCTTTCTTT. This encodes CSSDLLGTEAFF.

The chain employs TRBV5-1 and TRBJ1-1, with 7 bases that match TRBD1. J lost 3 bases, V lost 2 bases, and 4 bases had no gene match. The germline CDR1 and CDR2 sequences are SGHRS and YFSETQ. This CDR3 contains 14 residues. CDR3 sequence: CASSFAGGDTEAFF. The DNA of the CDR3 is TGCGCCAGCAGCTTCGCAGGGGGGGACACTGAAGCTTTCTTT.

The gene calls are TRBV30 and TRBJ1-1; D unclear. The CDR3 extends over 13 amino acids. Germline V gene data show CDR1 as GTSNPN and CDR2 as SVGIG (reference sequence). Trimming took off 7 bases at V and 0 bases at J, with 12 bases between the two ends. CDR3 sequence: CASKFAVNTEAFF. As DNA, the CDR3 is TGTGCCTCCAAATTCGCAGTGAACACTGAAGCTTTCTTT.

This chain links TRBV5-4 with TRBJ2-4; tentatively, D is TRBD2 (5 bases). This CDR3 has 14 residues. Trimming pared 1 base from V and 4 bases from J, leaving 9 bases between. In germline, CDR1 is SGHNT, CDR2 YYREEE (reference sequence). The CDR3 nucleotides read TGTGCCAGCAGCTTGTCTGGGAGTAAAAACATTCAGTACTTC. Translation: CASSLSGSKNIQYF.

J is TRBJ1-5 and V is TRBV6-5, with TRBD1 identical over 9 bases. J was trimmed by 5 bases and V by 8 bases; bases with no gene match: 7. There are 14 residues in the CDR3. Germline V gene sequence: CDR1 MNHEY, CDR2 SVGAGI. CDR3 region: CASARQGDYQPQHF. The CDR3 DNA is TGTGCCAGCGCGCGACAGGGGGATTATCAGCCCCAGCATTTT.

V gene TRBV10-3 combines with J gene TRBJ1-5; no reliable D call. Per germline, CDR1 ENHRY and CDR2 SYGVKD. V was shortened by 5 bases and J by 2 bases, with 7 bases between the two germline ends. The length of the CDR3 is 13 residues. For the CDR3, the DNA is TGTGCCATCAGTCTTGGGGGCAATCAGCCCCAGCATTTT. Translating it yields CAISLGGNQPQHF.

J is TRBJ2-2 and V is TRBV30; possibly TRBD2 for D (7 bases). This CDR3 has 17 amino acids. CDR1 is GTSNPN, CDR2 SVGIG, per germline (reference sequence). Trimming removed 0 bases from V and 1 base from J, with 15 bases in between. The CDR3 DNA reads as TGTGCCTGGAGTGTTAGGAGGGGGGGTGTGAACACCGGGGAGCTGTTTTTT. It specifies CAWSVRRGGVNTGELFF. Full variable domain (rest looked up from reference TRBV30 and TRBJ2-2): SQTIHQWPATLVQPVGSPLSLECTVEGTSNPNLYWYRQAAGRGLQLLFYSVGIGQISSEVPQNLSASRPQDRQFILSSKKLLLSDSGFYLCAWSVRRGGVNTGELFFGEGSRLTVL.

This clone was counted only a few times. The chain employs TRBV7-9 and TRBJ1-4; D ambiguous. Germline CDR1 and CDR2: SEHNR and FQNEAQ (reference sequence). The CDR3 has 15 residues. With 3 bases removed from V and 4 bases from J, the gap between germline ends came to 12 bases. The CDR3 loop is CASSLFGWDNEKLFF. DNA for the CDR3: TGTGCCAGCAGCTTGTTTGGGTGGGATAATGAAAAACTGTTTTTT.

The rearrangement joins TRBV23-1 to TRBJ1-2; unclear D gene. TRBV23-1 is marked as an open reading frame, function uncertain. The CDR3 is made up of 14 amino acids. Trimming shortened V by 4 bases and J by 1 base, and 10 bases separated the two germline ends. DNA for the CDR3: TGCGCCAGCAGTCGCCCGGAGGGTAACTATGGCTACACCTTC. It translates to CASSRPEGNYGYTF.

The rearrangement links TRBV19 to TRBJ1-2; weak D call: TRBD1 (5 bases). Germline V gene sequence: CDR1 LNHDA, CDR2 SQIVND (reference sequence). Trimming cost V 3 bases and J 4 bases, with 15 bases left between them. CDR3 length: 15 residues. CDR3 sequence reads: CASSISSGQSYGYTF. DNA for the CDR3: TGTGCCAGTAGTATTAGTTCAGGGCAGAGCTATGGCTACACCTTC.

This clone was seen more than once but under ten times. The J gene is TRBJ1-2, the V gene TRBV7-9; D ambiguous. Trimming pared 1 base from V and 8 bases from J, leaving 8 bases between. Germline CDR1 and CDR2: SEHNR and FQNEAQ (reference sequence). The CDR3 sequence is 12 residues long. The CDR3 reads CASSLEVDGYTF. The CDR3 coding sequence is TGTGCCAGCAGCTTAGAGGTAGACGGCTACACCTTC.

The chain uses TRBV6-5 and TRBJ2-7; possibly TRBD1 for D (7 bases). The CDR3 extends over 14 amino acids. Trimming stripped 6 bases from V and 2 bases from J, with 14 bases between. The germline CDR1 and CDR2 sequences are MNHEY and SVGAGI. Here the CDR3 DNA reads TGTGCCAGCAGCCTCCAGGGGGAGGCCTACGAGCAGTACTTC. This translates into CASSLQGEAYEQYF.

V usage is TRBV5-4 and J usage is TRBJ2-2; 7 bases map to TRBD2. CDR3 length: 14 amino acids. The germline V gene encodes CDR1 SGHNT and CDR2 YYREEE (reference sequence). Trimming took 5 bases from V and 4 from J; bases not matched to a gene: 5. CDR3 residues: CASRGAGPTGELFF. The CDR3 DNA is TGTGCCAGCAGGGGAGCGGGACCCACCGGGGAGCTGTTTTTT.

This sequence joins TRBV29-1 and TRBJ2-1, with D unclear. Trimming removed 7 bases from V and 4 bases from J, with 14 bases in between. Per germline, CDR1 SQVTM and CDR2 ANQGSEA. CDR3 length: 13 amino acids. The CDR3 here is CSALAESYNEQFF. CDR3 coding DNA: TGCAGCGCCCTCGCGGAAAGTTACAATGAGCAGTTCTTC.